A selection of T cell receptor beta chains follows, all from one sample in a study of blood T cell repertoires in COVID-19. Data came from immunoSEQ multiplex PCR; TCRdb stores just in-frame clones and leaves some out. The sample lists about 230,000 clones, roughly 80% occurring once. The sample comprised peripheral blood. The receptors were gathered from a woman between 65 and 79 years old with active or convalescent COVID-19. CDR3s include the opening cysteine and the closing phenylalanine or tryptophan. A D gene is named only where the DNA matches it firmly. Clone size is shown for a subset of rows, as once, few, many or a class of expanded clone.

J gene,D gene,V gene,clone size,CDR3 protein,CDR3 DNA
TRBJ1-6,TRBD1,TRBV7-3,few,CASSSTGGNSPLHF,TGTGCCAGCAGCTCGACAGGGGGTAATTCACCCCTCCACTTT
TRBJ1-4,TRBD1,TRBV7-8,.,CASSPRDRSEKLFF,TGTGCCAGCAGCCCCCGGGACAGATCCGAAAAACTGTTTTTT
TRBJ1-2,.,TRBV28,once,CASSLYARNYGYTF,TGTGCCAGCAGCTTGTATGCACGGAACTATGGCTACACCTTC
TRBJ2-7,TRBD2,TRBV7-9,.,CASSLGAGETYEQYF,TGTGCCAGCAGCTTAGGGGCGGGAGAAACCTACGAGCAGTACTTC
TRBJ2-7,.,TRBV7-9,.,CASSHDNYEQYF,TGTGCCAGCAGCCACGACAACTACGAGCAGTACTTC
TRBJ1-4,TRBD1,TRBV15,.,CATSRDQTGDNEKLFF,TGTGCCACCAGCAGAGATCAAACAGGGGATAATGAAAAACTGTTTTTT
TRBJ1-5,.,TRBV3-1/TRBV3-2,.,CASSQSYPTNQPQHF,TGTGCCAGCAGCCAATCCTACCCAACCAATCAGCCCCAGCATTTT
TRBJ2-1,.,TRBV7-2,.,CASSLGQEGEQFF,TGTGCCAGCAGCTTAGGTCAGGAAGGTGAGCAGTTCTTC
TRBJ1-6,TRBD1,TRBV5-6,.,CASSFTPGGYSPLHF,TGTGCCAGCAGCTTCACGCCAGGGGGGTATTCACCCCTCCACTTT
TRBJ2-1,TRBD2,TRBV14,.,CASSPVAGGRNEQFF,TGTGCCAGCAGCCCCGTAGCGGGGGGTAGGAATGAGCAGTTCTTC
TRBJ2-5,.,TRBV5-1,.,CASSLEVQRGGETQYF,TGCGCCAGCAGCTTGGAAGTTCAGCGAGGAGGGGAGACCCAGTACTTC
TRBJ2-2,TRBD2,TRBV6-1,.,CASSVSGGPNTGELFF,TGTGCCAGCAGTGTTAGCGGGGGCCCGAACACCGGGGAGCTGTTTTTT
TRBJ1-2,.,TRBV29-1,few,CSDVGNYGYTF,TGCAGCGACGTCGGTAACTATGGCTACACCTTC
TRBJ1-6,TRBD1,TRBV27,.,CASRDRGPLHF,TGTGCCAGCAGGGACAGGGGACCCCTCCACTTT
TRBJ2-1,TRBD2,TRBV7-3,.,CASSLRLAGGPNEQFF,TGTGCCAGCAGCTTAAGACTAGCGGGGGGGCCCAATGAGCAGTTCTTC
TRBJ1-1,.,TRBV18,.,CASSPSSDTEAFF,TGTGCCAGCTCACCTTCGAGTGACACTGAAGCTTTCTTT
TRBJ1-3,.,TRBV6-2/TRBV6-3,few,CASSYTQGAGNTIYF,TGTGCCAGCAGTTACACCCAGGGTGCTGGAAACACCATATATTTT
TRBJ2-7,.,TRBV19,.,CASSILGSLSDEQYF,TGTGCCAGTAGTATCCTAGGCTCTCTTTCCGACGAGCAGTACTTC
TRBJ1-2,TRBD1,TRBV5-1,.,CASSAGTGSYGYTF,TGCGCCAGCAGCGCCGGGACAGGGAGCTATGGCTACACCTTC
TRBJ2-3,TRBD2,TRBV30,.,CAWSSSGRADTQYF,TGTGCCTGGAGCTCTAGCGGTCGGGCAGATACGCAGTATTTT
TRBJ1-2,TRBD1,TRBV28,.,CASRGGTGPVVYGYTF,TGTGCCAGCAGGGGGGGGACAGGGCCAGTCGTCTATGGCTACACCTTC
TRBJ2-7,TRBD2,TRBV15,few,CATSEGLAGSSYEQYF,TGTGCCACCAGCGAGGGACTAGCGGGAAGCTCCTACGAGCAGTACTTC
TRBJ2-3,.,TRBV5-1,.,CASSLYSPGTDTQYF,TGCGCCAGCAGCTTGTACAGCCCTGGGACAGATACGCAGTATTTT
TRBJ2-5,TRBD2,TRBV6-5,.,CASLEREWQETQYF,TGTGCCAGCTTAGAGCGGGAGTGGCAAGAGACCCAGTACTTC
TRBJ2-7,.,TRBV18,.,CASSPPSRPFNEQYF,TGTGCCAGCTCACCACCGAGCAGGCCGTTCAACGAGCAGTACTTC
TRBJ1-2,.,TRBV30,.,CAWRVVLNYGYTF,TGTGCCTGGAGGGTGGTACTCAACTATGGCTACACCTTC
TRBJ2-2,.,TRBV7-9,.,CASSLSRVAGELFF,TGTGCCAGCAGCTTATCGAGAGTGGCCGGGGAGCTGTTTTTT
TRBJ1-2,.,TRBV7-2,once,CASSLVSHAWSYGYTF,TGTGCCAGCAGCTTAGTTTCGCATGCATGGAGCTATGGCTACACCTTC
TRBJ1-1,.,TRBV6-6,.,CASSPFRQTGSEAFF,TGTGCCAGCAGTCCCTTCCGACAGACTGGAAGCGAAGCTTTCTTT
TRBJ2-7,.,TRBV12-3/TRBV12-4,many,CASSQVTPYEQYF,TGTGCCAGCAGTCAGGTTACTCCCTACGAGCAGTACTTC
TRBJ2-1,.,TRBV21-1,.,CASSKVGFPETSGLSSYNEQFF,TGTGCCAGCAGCAAAGTAGGTTTCCCCGAGACTAGCGGATTGAGCTCCTACAATGAGCAGTTCTTC
TRBJ1-5,.,TRBV7-8,.,CASSLPGQPQHF,TGTGCCAGCAGCTTACCGGGTCAGCCCCAGCATTTT
TRBJ2-3,TRBD2,TRBV29-1,.,CSALGTSGANSLRDTQYF,TGCAGCGCCCTGGGGACTAGCGGGGCGAATTCTTTGCGGGATACGCAGTATTTT
TRBJ1-1,.,TRBV12-3/TRBV12-4,.,CASSFNRVAFF,TGTGCCAGCAGTTTTAACAGGGTAGCTTTCTTT
TRBJ1-2,.,TRBV14,few,CASSHSPVGVGYTF,TGTGCCAGCAGCCACTCCCCGGTAGGGGTTGGCTACACCTTC
TRBJ2-5,TRBD2,TRBV7-8,.,CASSFGLAGQETQYF,TGTGCCAGCAGCTTCGGACTAGCGGGACAAGAGACCCAGTACTTC
TRBJ1-4,TRBD1,TRBV5-4,.,CASSLGGTGREKLFF,TGTGCCAGCAGCTTGGGCGGGACAGGGCGAGAAAAACTGTTTTTT
TRBJ2-1,TRBD2,TRBV28,.,CASRTSGRAGSYNEQFF,TGTGCCAGCAGAACTAGCGGGAGGGCCGGATCCTACAATGAGCAGTTCTTC